This T cell receptor (beta chain) came from a study of blood T cell repertoires in COVID-19. Overall study context: From T cells, B-cell-depleted T cells, or PBMCs came the material, which was cDNA or gDNA.

The CDR3 contains 14 residues. In germline, CDR1 is SGHRS, CDR2 YFSETQ. V gave up 0 bases and J gave up 1 base, with 7 bases separating them. As processed by the authors: Estimation of nucleated cell counts relied on the amplification of reference gene primers. TCRdb keeps only in-frame clones here, not all; method: immunoSEQ multiplex PCR. The V and J calls and clone size come from that table; D and trimming were worked out from the DNA. Of under 250,000 clones detected, around four fifths appear once; the ten largest clones hold roughly 2.9%. Material: peripheral blood. The chain recombines TRBV5-1 with TRBJ1-2, with a tentative D call TRBD1 (6 bases). The source is a man over 45 with active or convalescent COVID-19. This CDR3 reads CASSLDRVNYGYTF. The CDR3 region has the DNA TGCGCCAGCAGCTTGGACAGGGTTAACTATGGCTACACCTTC.